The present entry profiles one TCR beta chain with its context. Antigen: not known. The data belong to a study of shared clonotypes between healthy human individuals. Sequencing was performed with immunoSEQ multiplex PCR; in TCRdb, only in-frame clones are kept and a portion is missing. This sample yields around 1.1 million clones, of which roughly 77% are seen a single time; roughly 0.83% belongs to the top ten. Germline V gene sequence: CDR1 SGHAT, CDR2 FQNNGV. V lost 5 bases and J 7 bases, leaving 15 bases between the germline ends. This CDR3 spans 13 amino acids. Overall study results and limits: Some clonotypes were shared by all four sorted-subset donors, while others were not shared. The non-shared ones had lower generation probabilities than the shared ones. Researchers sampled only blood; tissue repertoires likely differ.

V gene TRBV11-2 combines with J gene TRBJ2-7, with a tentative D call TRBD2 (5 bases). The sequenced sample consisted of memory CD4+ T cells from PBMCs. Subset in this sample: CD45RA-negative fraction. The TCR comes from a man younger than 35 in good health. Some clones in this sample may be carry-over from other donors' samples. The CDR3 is CASSPPPSWEQYF. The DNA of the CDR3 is TGTGCCAGCAGCCCCCCCCCTAGCTGGGAGCAGTACTTC.